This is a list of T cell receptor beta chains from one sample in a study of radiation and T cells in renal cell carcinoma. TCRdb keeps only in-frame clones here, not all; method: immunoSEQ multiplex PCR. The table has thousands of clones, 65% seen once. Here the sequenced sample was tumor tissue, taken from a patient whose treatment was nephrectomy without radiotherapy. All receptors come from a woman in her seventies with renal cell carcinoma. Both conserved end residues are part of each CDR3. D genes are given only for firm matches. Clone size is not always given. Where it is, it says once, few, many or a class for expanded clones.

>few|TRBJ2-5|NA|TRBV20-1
TGCAGTGCTACCCTCGACAGCACCCAGTACTTC
CSATLDSTQYF
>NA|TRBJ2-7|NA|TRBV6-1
TGTGCCAGCAGTGAAGCGGAGGCGGGTTACGAGCAGTACTTC
CASSEAEAGYEQYF
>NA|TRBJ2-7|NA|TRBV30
TGTGCCTGGAGTGGTGGCGGATACGAGCAGTACTTC
CAWSGGGYEQYF
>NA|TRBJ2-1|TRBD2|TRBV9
TGTGCCAGCAGCGTAGGTACTAGCGGGATTCCCTACAATGAGCAGTTCTTC
CASSVGTSGIPYNEQFF
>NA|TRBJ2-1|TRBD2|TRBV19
TGTGCCAGTATGCTAGCGGGGGCCTGGGAGCAGTTCTTC
CASMLAGAWEQFF
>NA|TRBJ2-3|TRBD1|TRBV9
TGTGCCAGCAGCCCCCGACAGGGAATTGCGGATACGCAGTATTTT
CASSPRQGIADTQYF
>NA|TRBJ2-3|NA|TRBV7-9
TGTGCCAGCAGCTTATCTGGGGCCACAGATACGCAGTATTTT
CASSLSGATDTQYF
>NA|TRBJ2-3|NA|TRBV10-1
TGCGCCAGCAGTGAGTACGGCAGGAGCACAGATACGCAGTATTTT
CASSEYGRSTDTQYF
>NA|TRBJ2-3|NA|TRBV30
TGTGCCTGGAGTGCCCAGGGCCCAGATACGCAGTATTTT
CAWSAQGPDTQYF
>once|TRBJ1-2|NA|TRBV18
TGTGCCAGCTCACCAGCGGCAGCCGATGGCTACACCTTC
CASSPAAADGYTF
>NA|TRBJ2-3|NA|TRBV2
TGTGCCCCAGAGGGGTCGGGCACAGATACGCAGTATTTT
CAPEGSGTDTQYF
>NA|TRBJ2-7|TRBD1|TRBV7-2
TGTGCCAGCAGCGAGGGGACAGGGCTCTCGACTGAGCAGTACTTC
CASSEGTGLSTEQYF
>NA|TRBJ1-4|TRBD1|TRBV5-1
TGCGCCAGCAGCCGGGGACAGAATGAAAAACTGTTTTTT
CASSRGQNEKLFF
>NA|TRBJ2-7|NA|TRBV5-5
TGTGCCAGCAGCTTGATGTGGGCCGCCGGGGACTCCTACGAGCAGTACTTC
CASSLMWAAGDSYEQYF
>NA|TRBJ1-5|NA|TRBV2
TGTGCCAGCAGTGAACCGGAAAATCGTCAGCCCCAGCATTTT
CASSEPENRQPQHF
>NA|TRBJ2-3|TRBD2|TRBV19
TGTGCCAGTAGTTTGCGGGGGGTCACAGATACGCAGTATTTT
CASSLRGVTDTQYF
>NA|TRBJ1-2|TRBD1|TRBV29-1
TGCAGCGCCGGGGACAGGGTCACGGATGGCTACACCTTC
CSAGDRVTDGYTF
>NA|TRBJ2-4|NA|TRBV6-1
TGTGCCAGCAGCGACGGTCCCAAAAACATTCAGTACTTC
CASSDGPKNIQYF